This T cell receptor (beta chain) was documented in a study of blood T cell repertoires in COVID-19 (dated by TCRdb to 2018 to 2021). Some background on the complete study: The collaborator samples originated in the United States, Italy and Spain and spanned the acute and convalescent phases of COVID-19. The material from the prospective study consisted of cDNA or gDNA derived from T cells, B-cell-depleted T cells, or PBMCs. Deeply sampled blood TCRbeta repertoires from subjects exposed to, actively infected with, or recovered from COVID-19 were included in the dataset. The repertoires were released in a freely available public database intended as a resource for research on the immune response to SARS-CoV-2. Samples were obtained from the ongoing ImmuneRACE study (first 160 participants) and from roughly 1,300 subjects provided by 6 global collaborators. Nearly every sample came with metadata listing a de-identified subject ID, COVID-19 status, age in years and sex. Where available, HLA class I and class II types were obtained from metadata supplied by the sample provider rather than from assay-based typing. What the study reported, not specific to this receptor: The amount of clinical and demographic metadata varied by source and participant and was provided uncurated.

TCRbeta CDR3 regions were amplified from genomic DNA by means of the immunoSEQ Assay, a bias-controlled multiplex PCR. Concerning the study's data processing: The number of nucleated cells in each sample was estimated by amplification of reference gene primers within the assay. To quantify the absolute abundance of each unique TCRbeta CDR3 rearrangement, sequence reads were collapsed and filtered. For each sample, productive Simpson clonality was calculated as the square root of Simpson's diversity index over productive rearrangements. TCRdb re-hosts the immuneACCESS table, in-frame sequences only. Its copies lack some clones; in the studies checked, an unresolved V gene accounts for under half of them, and the cause for the rest is not known. V and J calls plus clone size are reproduced from that table; the DNA served to infer D and trimming. This sample comprises some 230,000 clones, approximately 85% of them detected only once. Of the sample, 2.9% falls within the top ten clones.

Samples from volunteer blood donors who had recovered from COVID-19 were contributed by a second Seattle source. Collaborating institutions collected whole blood in K2EDTA tubes following their own protocols. For TCRbeta analysis, collaborators shipped samples as frozen whole blood, isolated PBMCs, or DNA extracted from either of those sample types. About this clone: Its antigen remains undetermined. Base qualities were left out, and no much larger clone turns up one base away.

The germline V gene (reference sequence) specifies LNHDA as CDR1 and SQIVND as CDR2. The CDR3 contains 17 residues, cysteine and phenylalanine counted. Left in the record is the CDR3 DNA by itself, 51 bases read in frame from the first base. Cut back by 3 bases and 2 bases, the V and J ends lie 19 bases apart. The chain was built from TRBV19 and TRBJ1-2, with TRBD1 tentatively as D gene (5 bases match). The sequence was collected from a man between 45 and 60 years old who had recovered from COVID-19. The sequenced sample was peripheral blood. The nucleotides are TGTGCCAGTAGTATTTCCCGAAGCCTGGGGCGGAACTATGGCTACACCTTC. It encodes CASSISRSLGRNYGYTF.